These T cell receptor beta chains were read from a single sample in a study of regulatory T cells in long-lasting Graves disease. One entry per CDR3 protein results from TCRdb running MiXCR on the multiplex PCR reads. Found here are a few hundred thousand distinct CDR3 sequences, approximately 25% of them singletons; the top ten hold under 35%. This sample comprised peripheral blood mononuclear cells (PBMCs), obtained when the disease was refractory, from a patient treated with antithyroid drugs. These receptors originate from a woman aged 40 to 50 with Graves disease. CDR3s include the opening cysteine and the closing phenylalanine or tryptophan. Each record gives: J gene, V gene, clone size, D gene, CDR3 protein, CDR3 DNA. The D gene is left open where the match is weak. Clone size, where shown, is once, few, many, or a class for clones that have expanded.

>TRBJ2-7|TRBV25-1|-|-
CASSEYGRSSYEQYF
TGTGCCAGCAGTGAATATGGCAGGTCCTCTTACGAGCAGTACTTC
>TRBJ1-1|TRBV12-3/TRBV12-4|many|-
CASSGTLWFSEAFF
TGTGCCAGCAGTGGGACTTTATGGTTCTCTGAAGCTTTCTTT
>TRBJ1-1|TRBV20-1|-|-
CSARTLGRKNTEAFF
TGCAGTGCTAGGACTTTAGGGAGAAAGAACACTGAAGCTTTCTTT
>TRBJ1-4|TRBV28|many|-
CASSHIVGSTNEKLFF
TGTGCCAGCAGCCATATAGTGGGGTCGACTAATGAAAAACTGTTTTTT
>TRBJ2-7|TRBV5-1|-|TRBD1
CASSPTWDSTYEQYF
TGCGCCAGCAGCCCCACCTGGGACAGCACCTACGAGCAGTACTTC
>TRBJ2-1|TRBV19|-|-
CASSVGGRYNEQFF
TGTGCCAGTAGTGTGGGGGGAAGGTACAATGAGCAGTTCTTC
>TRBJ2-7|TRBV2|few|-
CAGSQRVSCEQYF
TGTGCCGGCAGTCAACGGGTCTCCTGCGAGCAGTACTTC
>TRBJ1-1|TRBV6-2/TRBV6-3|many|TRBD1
CASSYGGQQNTEAFF
TGTGCCAGCAGTTACGGGGGACAGCAGAACACTGAAGCTTTCTTT
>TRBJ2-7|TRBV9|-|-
CASSVMASNYEQYF
TGTGCCAGCAGCGTAATGGCTAGTAACTACGAGCAGTACTTC
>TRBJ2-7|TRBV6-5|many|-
CASSYSGGVEYEQYF
TGTGCCAGCAGTTACTCGGGCGGGGTGGAGTACGAGCAGTACTTC
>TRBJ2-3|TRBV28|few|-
CASGYTDTQYF
TGTGCCAGCGGATACACAGATACGCAGTATTTT
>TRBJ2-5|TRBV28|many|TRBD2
CASSLVSGRAGETQYF
TGTGCCAGCAGTTTAGTCAGCGGGAGGGCAGGAGAGACCCAGTACTTC
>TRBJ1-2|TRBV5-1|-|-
CASSLGGPGTNYGYTF
TGCGCCAGCAGCTTGGGAGGTCCTGGAACTAACTATGGCTACACCTTC
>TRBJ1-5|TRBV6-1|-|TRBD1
CASRLNRGHQPQHF
TGTGCCAGCAGACTTAACAGGGGTCATCAGCCCCAGCATTTT
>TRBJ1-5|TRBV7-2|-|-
CASSLITGQPQHF
TGTGCCAGCAGCTTAATCACCGGGCAGCCCCAGCATTTT
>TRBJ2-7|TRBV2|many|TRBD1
CASSGDRLSYEQYF
TGTGCCAGCAGCGGGGACAGGCTATCCTACGAGCAGTACTTC
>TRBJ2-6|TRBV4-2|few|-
CASSQGEGVSGANVLTF
TGTGCCAGCAGCCAAGGCGAGGGGGTCTCTGGGGCCAACGTCCTGACTTTC
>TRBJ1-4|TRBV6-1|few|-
CASSPAGVSNEKLFF
TGTGCCAGCAGTCCTGCGGGGGTTTCTAATGAAAAACTGTTTTTT
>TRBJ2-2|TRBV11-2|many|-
CASSLFISDGELFF
TGTGCCAGCAGCTTATTCATATCGGACGGGGAGCTGTTTTTT
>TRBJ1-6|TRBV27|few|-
CASSLFTGASYNSPLHF
TGTGCCAGCAGTTTATTTACGGGGGCATCCTATAATTCACCCCTCCACTTT
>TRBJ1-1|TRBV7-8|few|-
CASCRLANTEAFF
TGTGCCAGCTGTCGTCTGGCAAACACTGAAGCTTTCTTT
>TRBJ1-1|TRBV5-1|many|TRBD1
CASSNRQGRWTEAFF
TGCGCCAGCAGCAACCGACAGGGACGGTGGACTGAAGCTTTCTTT
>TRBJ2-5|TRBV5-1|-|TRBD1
CASSLAISAGGMETQYF
TGCGCCAGCAGCTTGGCCATCTCGGCAGGGGGAATGGAGACCCAGTACTTC
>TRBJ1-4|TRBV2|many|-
CASMTDSDEKLFF
TGTGCCAGCATGACGGACAGTGATGAAAAACTGTTTTTT
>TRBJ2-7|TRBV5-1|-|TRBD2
CASSFKAGSLSYEQYF
TGCGCCAGCAGCTTTAAAGCGGGATCGCTCTCCTACGAGCAGTACTTC
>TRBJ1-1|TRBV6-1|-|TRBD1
CASSAGQAAEAFF
TGTGCCAGCAGTGCCGGACAGGCCGCCGAAGCTTTCTTT
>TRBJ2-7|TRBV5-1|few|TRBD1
CASSLDRGLAYEQYF
TGCGCCAGCAGCTTGGACAGGGGGCTTGCCTACGAGCAGTACTTC
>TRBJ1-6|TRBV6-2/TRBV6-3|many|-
CASSEFGGSPLHF
TGTGCCAGCAGTGAATTCGGGGGATCACCCCTCCACTTT